A selection of T cell receptor beta chains follows, all from one sample in a study of T cells in Graves' hyperthyroidism and ophthalmopathy. TCRdb fed the multiplex PCR reads into MiXCR, producing one record per CDR3 protein. The sample yields more than 300,000 distinct CDR3 sequences, roughly 13% seen once. Material for sequencing was blood. The receptors were gathered from a woman aged 18-29 years with Graves' hyperthyroidism. The CDR3 runs from the conserved cysteine through the conserved F or W. Fields, in order: J gene, D gene, clone size, V gene, CDR3 protein, CDR3 DNA. The D gene is left open where the match is weak. Rows may omit the clone size; those that give it use once, few, many or a size class.

TRBJ1-1 | NA | NA | TRBV19 | CASSMVMGQGGTEAFF | TGTGCCAGTAGTATGGTAATGGGGCAGGGAGGCACTGAAGCTTTCTTT
TRBJ2-5 | NA | NA | TRBV6-4 | CASSDLQETQYF | TGTGCCAGCAGTGACCTCCAAGAGACCCAGTACTTC
TRBJ1-3 | NA | many | TRBV4-1 | CASSLGGTRAGDTIYF | TGCGCCAGCAGCCTTGGGGGAACCCGTGCCGGGGACACCATATATTTT
TRBJ2-3 | NA | many | TRBV18 | CASSPPGDTDTQYF | TGTGCCAGCTCACCACCAGGAGATACAGATACGCAGTATTTT
TRBJ2-7 | TRBD1 | NA | TRBV19 | CASTPGQGGEQYF | TGTGCCAGTACCCCGGGACAGGGAGGCGAGCAGTACTTC
TRBJ2-7 | NA | few | TRBV5-1 | CASSSIDRYGQYF | TGCGCCAGCTCCAGCATCGACCGCTACGGGCAGTACTTC
TRBJ2-2 | TRBD2 | NA | TRBV4-1 | CASSQTGGTPTGELFF | TGCGCCAGCAGCCAGACGGGGGGAACCCCCACCGGGGAGCTGTTTTTT
TRBJ1-1 | NA | many | TRBV30 | CALLRTANTEAFF | TGTGCCTTACTCCGGACAGCCAACACTGAAGCTTTCTTT
TRBJ1-2 | TRBD1 | NA | TRBV20-1 | CSARQGARYGYTF | TGCAGTGCGAGACAGGGGGCGCGGTATGGCTACACCTTC
TRBJ2-7 | NA | many | TRBV2 | CASIRLGVTYEQYF | TGTGCCAGCATCCGATTGGGGGTTACCTACGAGCAGTACTTC
TRBJ1-2 | NA | many | TRBV29-1 | CSVEDSGEGYGYTF | TGCAGCGTTGAAGATTCGGGGGAGGGCTATGGCTACACCTTC
TRBJ1-1 | NA | many | TRBV20-1 | CSARSWGEAFF | TGCAGTGCTAGATCGTGGGGTGAAGCTTTCTTT
TRBJ1-1 | NA | many | TRBV3-1 | CASSLQGWGTEAFF | TGTGCCAGCAGTTTACAGGGATGGGGGACTGAAGCTTTCTTT
TRBJ1-2 | NA | many | TRBV3-1 | CASSQWPGVYGYTF | TGTGCCAGCAGCCAATGGCCGGGTGTCTATGGCTACACCTTC
TRBJ1-1 | NA | many | TRBV10-3 | CAISTNTAGTEAFF | TGTGCCATCTCAACAAACACCGCTGGCACTGAAGCTTTCTTT
TRBJ2-7 | TRBD1 | many | TRBV20-1 | CSARDGDRTYEQYF | TGCAGTGCTAGAGATGGGGACAGGACCTACGAGCAGTACTTC
TRBJ2-2 | TRBD1 | many | TRBV2 | CASNARGQGGGELFF | TGTGCCAGCAACGCACGGGGACAGGGAGGCGGGGAGCTGTTTTTT
TRBJ2-7 | NA | many | TRBV7-9 | CASSRDPDEQYF | TGTGCCAGCAGCCGCGACCCTGACGAGCAGTACTTC
TRBJ2-1 | TRBD2 | many | TRBV5-8 | CASSLLASREDEQFF | TGTGCCAGCAGCTTGCTAGCTAGTCGGGAGGATGAGCAGTTCTTC
TRBJ2-7 | TRBD1 | many | TRBV28 | CASNPRMGQWRYEQYF | TGTGCCAGCAACCCCCGGATGGGACAGTGGAGATACGAGCAGTACTTC
TRBJ1-3 | TRBD1 | many | TRBV20-1 | CSARPDRTGNTIYF | TGCAGTGCTAGGCCGGACAGGACAGGAAACACCATATATTTT
TRBJ2-5 | NA | many | TRBV7-2 | CASSPGPITVETQYF | TGTGCCAGCAGCCCCGGACCCATAACGGTTGAGACCCAGTACTTC
TRBJ1-3 | NA | many | TRBV12-3/TRBV12-4 | CASSADPWDNTIYF | TGTGCCAGCAGTGCGGACCCTTGGGACAACACCATATATTTT
TRBJ2-7 | NA | many | TRBV7-2 | CASSPQRNEQYF | TGTGCCAGCAGCCCACAGAGGAACGAGCAGTACTTC
TRBJ2-7 | TRBD2 | many | TRBV20-1 | CSARDEGGRPTYEQYF | TGCAGTGCTAGAGATGAGGGCGGGAGGCCCACCTACGAGCAGTACTTC
TRBJ2-5 | NA | many | TRBV6-1 | CASSPRLGHFQETQYF | TGTGCCAGCAGCCCTCGACTAGGACACTTTCAAGAGACCCAGTACTTC
TRBJ2-3 | NA | many | TRBV11-2 | CASSLQVNRMWADTQYF | TGTGCCAGCAGCTTACAGGTCAATAGGATGTGGGCAGATACGCAGTATTTT
TRBJ1-3 | NA | many | TRBV28 | CASSGTKAGASGNTIYF | TGTGCCAGCAGTGGGACTAAGGCGGGGGCCTCTGGAAACACCATATATTTT
TRBJ2-7 | NA | many | TRBV5-1 | CASSPYPARTTYEQYF | TGCGCCAGCAGCCCATACCCCGCTAGGACTACCTACGAGCAGTACTTC
TRBJ2-1 | TRBD2 | NA | TRBV4-3 | CASSQSLSGYSYNEQFF | TGCGCCAGCAGCCAATCCCTTAGCGGGTACTCCTACAATGAGCAGTTCTTC
TRBJ1-2 | NA | many | TRBV3-1 | CASSQEGWVDGYTF | TGTGCCAGCAGCCAAGAAGGGTGGGTGGACGGCTACACCTTC